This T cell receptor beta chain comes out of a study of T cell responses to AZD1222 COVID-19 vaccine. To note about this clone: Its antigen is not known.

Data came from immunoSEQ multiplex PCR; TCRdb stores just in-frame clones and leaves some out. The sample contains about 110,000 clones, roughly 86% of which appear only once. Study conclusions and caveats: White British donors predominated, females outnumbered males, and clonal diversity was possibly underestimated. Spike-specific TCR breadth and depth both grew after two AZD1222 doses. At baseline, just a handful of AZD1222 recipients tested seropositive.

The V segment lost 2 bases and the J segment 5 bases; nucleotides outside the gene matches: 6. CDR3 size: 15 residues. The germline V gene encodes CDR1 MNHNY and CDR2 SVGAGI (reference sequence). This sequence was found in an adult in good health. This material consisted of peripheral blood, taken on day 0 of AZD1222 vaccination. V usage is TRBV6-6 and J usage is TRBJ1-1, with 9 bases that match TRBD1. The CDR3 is CASSYQGQGGTEAFF. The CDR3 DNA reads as TGTGCCAGCAGTTACCAGGGACAGGGAGGAACTGAAGCTTTCTTT.